These 27 T cell receptor beta chains originate from one sample sequenced in a study of cytomegalovirus exposure and HLA in healthy donors. The PCR made use of 60 Vbeta and 13 Jbeta primers. TCRdb keeps only in-frame clones here, not all; method: immunoSEQ multiplex PCR. The table lists some 190,000 clones, roughly four fifths of them singletons, with about 1.5% in the top ten. The specimen was PBMCs. All receptors come from a man younger than 30 in good health and CMV-seronegative.

This chain joins TRBV7-9 and TRBJ2-3, with 7 bases lining up with TRBD2. Trimming cost V 5 bases and J 4 bases; bases outside gene matches: 6. The CDR3 consists of 14 residues. Germline lookup yields CDR1 SEHNR and CDR2 FQNEAQ (reference sequence). The DNA for the CDR3 is TGTGCCAGCAGCCGAAGCGGGACCCCAGATACGCAGTATTTT. It encodes CASSRSGTPDTQYF.

Only a few counts were recorded for this clone. This sequence joins TRBV7-3 and TRBJ1-2; TRBD1 agrees at 7 bases. Germline V gives CDR1 SGHTA, CDR2 FQGTGA. The CDR3 extends over 13 amino acids. The ends lost 3 bases at V and 6 bases at J; junction bases unmatched: 4. The CDR3 region has the DNA TGTGCCAGCAGCTTGACAGGGTACGATGGCTACACCTTC. It encodes CASSLTGYDGYTF.

This clone was seen just once. The J gene is TRBJ1-2, the V gene TRBV6-5; D may be TRBD1 (6 bases). Germline CDR1 and CDR2: MNHEY and SVGAGI. The CDR3 consists of 12 residues. V lost 7 bases and J lost 7, with 13 bases in between. CDR3 amino acids: CASNKRGGGYTF. The CDR3 region has the DNA TGTGCCAGCAACAAACGAGGGGGTGGCTACACCTTC.

The chain has TRBV27 and TRBJ2-1; a possible D gene is TRBD2 (6 bases). V gave up 7 bases and J gave up 4 bases, with 14 bases separating them. Germline V CDR1 and CDR2: MNHEY, SMNVEV (reference sequence). The CDR3 runs 14 residues. The CDR3 region has the DNA TGTGCCAGCAATCCTGCGGGAACATACAATGAGCAGTTCTTC. It encodes CASNPAGTYNEQFF.

The V and J genes are TRBV7-9 and TRBJ1-5; 7 bases align to TRBD1. Germline V gene data show CDR1 as SEHNR and CDR2 as FQNEAQ (reference sequence). The CDR3 has 17 amino acids. The ends lost 1 base at V and 2 bases at J; junction bases unmatched: 8. This CDR3 is CASSLGTGLSGNQPQHF. CDR3 bases: TGTGCCAGCAGCTTAGGGACAGGCTTGAGTGGCAATCAGCCCCAGCATTTT. The full variable domain, completed using reference TRBV7-9 and TRBJ1-5, is DTGVSQNPRHKITKRGQNVTFRCDPISEHNRLYWYRQTLGQGPEFLTYFQNEAQLEKSRLLSDRFSAERPKGSFSTLEIQRTEQGDSAMYLCASSLGTGLSGNQPQHFGDGTRLSIL.

This clone was counted a few times. The CDR3 DNA sequence: TGTGCCAGCACTGCCGGGACAGGATCCTACGAGCAGTACTTC. Amino acids: CASTAGTGSYEQYF. V usage is TRBV2 and J usage is TRBJ2-7, with 8 bases that match TRBD1. The V gene's germline CDR1 is SNHLY and CDR2 FYNNEI. The V segment lost 7 bases and the J segment 1 base; nucleotides outside the gene matches: 6. The CDR3 has 14 amino acids.

This clone was seen a handful of times. J is TRBJ1-2 and V is TRBV9; a possible D gene is TRBD1 (6 bases). CDR1 is SGDLS, CDR2 YYNGEE, per germline. The CDR3 totals 12 residues. Trimming took 3 bases from V and 4 from J, leaving 7 bases between them. The CDR3 loop is CASSDRAYGYTF. The CDR3 DNA reads TGTGCCAGCAGCGACAGGGCCTATGGCTACACCTTC.

This clone was recorded only once. This chain links TRBV6-1 with TRBJ1-1; D remains unclear. Germline-derived CDR1 and CDR2 are MNHNS and SASEGT. The CDR3 length is 14 residues. Trimming pared 4 bases from V and 1 base from J, leaving 10 bases between. The CDR3 sequence: CASSASQWNTEAFF. DNA of the CDR3: TGTGCCAGCAGTGCGTCCCAGTGGAACACTGAAGCTTTCTTT.

The chain couples TRBV28 to TRBJ1-2; 11 nucleotides match TRBD1. The V gene's germline CDR1 is MDHEN and CDR2 SYDVKM. This CDR3 comprises 17 residues. The J segment lost 0 bases and the V segment lost 5 bases, leaving 8 bases of the junction unmatched. CDR3 sequence: CASSPVDRGPPNYGYTF. In DNA form, the CDR3 reads TGTGCCAGCAGTCCCGTGGACAGGGGGCCCCCTAACTATGGCTACACCTTC.

The chain combines TRBV28 with TRBJ2-3; D perhaps matches TRBD2 (6 bases). Germline CDR1 MDHEN, CDR2 SYDVKM. This CDR3 contains 14 residues. V gave up 8 bases and J gave up 4 bases, with 16 bases separating them. The CDR3 bases are TGTGCCAGCGTAGACCTCGGGGGACCAGATACGCAGTATTTT. Translated: CASVDLGGPDTQYF.

CDR3 loop: CASSYRGGPYNSPLHF. CDR3 nucleotide sequence: TGTGCCAGCAGTTACCGGGGGGGGCCCTATAATTCACCCCTCCACTTT. The J gene is TRBJ1-6, the V gene TRBV6-5; a weak D match, TRBD1 (6 bases). Germline values: CDR1 MNHEY, CDR2 SVGAGI. V lost 2 bases to trimming and J lost 2 bases, with 10 bases between them. This CDR3 has 16 amino acids.

This clone was observed a few times. This sequence joins TRBV7-2 and TRBJ2-4; the D is unclear. This CDR3 region has 15 residues. Per germline, CDR1 SGHTA and CDR2 FQGNSA. V was cut by 5 bases and J by 0 bases, with 11 bases left in between. The CDR3 DNA sequence: TGTGCCAGCAGCCCAAGCCCTGTAGCCAAAAACATTCAGTACTTC. It specifies CASSPSPVAKNIQYF.

The V gene is TRBV19, the J gene TRBJ2-7, with 8 bases aligning to TRBD1. The CDR3 covers 16 residues. CDR1 and CDR2 (germline): LNHDA, SQIVND (reference sequence). V shed 5 bases, J shed 3 bases, and the junction held 12 bases outside the gene matches. The CDR3 region is CASSFQGARGSYEQYF. In DNA form, the CDR3 reads TGTGCCAGTAGTTTCCAGGGGGCGCGTGGGAGCTACGAGCAGTACTTC.

The J gene is TRBJ2-1, the V gene TRBV2; D not certain. V was clipped by 5 bases and J by 9 bases, with 17 bases between them. Germline CDR1 SNHLY, CDR2 FYNNEI. The CDR3 has 14 amino acids. CDR3 DNA: TGTGCCAGCAGTCCCTTAACTACGACTGCTGAGCAGTTCTTC. This codes for CASSPLTTTAEQFF.

The chain employs TRBV7-2 and TRBJ2-7, with 8 positions matching TRBD2. This CDR3 is built from 17 residues. Losses at the gene ends were 1 base for V and 0 bases for J; bases not matched to a gene: 8. CDR1 is SGHTA and CDR2 is FQGNSA in the germline V gene. The CDR3 here is CASSLDGPSGFSYEQYF. The CDR3, as DNA: TGTGCCAGCAGCTTAGATGGGCCTAGCGGGTTCTCCTACGAGCAGTACTTC.

This clone has ten or more counts. The V call is TRBV27, the J call TRBJ2-7, with 9 bases fitting TRBD1. V lost 6 bases to trimming and J lost 3 bases; unmatched junction nucleotides: 6. Germline V gene sequence: CDR1 MNHEY, CDR2 SMNVEV (reference sequence). There are 14 residues in the CDR3. CDR3 in amino acids: CASSGTGTGYEQYF. The CDR3 DNA reads TGTGCCAGCAGCGGGACAGGGACCGGCTACGAGCAGTACTTC.

The genes are TRBV10-3 and TRBJ1-5; D unclear. CDR1 is ENHRY, CDR2 SYGVKD, per germline. Trimming cost V 3 bases and J 6 bases, with 6 bases left between them. The CDR3 length is 12 residues. The CDR3, as DNA: TGTGCCATCAGTGACGGTACTCAGCCCCAGCATTTT. Amino acids: CAISDGTQPQHF.

This clone showed up just a few times. The chain couples TRBV6-6 to TRBJ2-5, with a possible D match to TRBD2 (6 bases). The length of the CDR3 is 12 residues. V lost 11 bases and J lost 5, with 15 bases in between. Germline CDR1 is MNHNY and CDR2 is SVGAGI (reference sequence). The CDR3 region has the DNA TGTGCCGGCGGTAGTGGGGGGGAGACCCAGTACTTC. This gives the protein CAGGSGGETQYF.

The table lists this clone with a few counts. The chain employs TRBV6-5 and TRBJ1-5, with TRBD1 matching over 7 bases. The CDR3 totals 16 residues. V shed 4 bases and J 11 bases; nucleotides not matched to a gene: 17. CDR1 is MNHEY and CDR2 is SVGAGI in the germline V gene. The CDR3 loop reads CASSSPTGAAPWTQHF. The CDR3 bases are TGTGCCAGCAGTTCCCCAACAGGGGCCGCACCTTGGACCCAGCATTTT.

This clone was seen more than once but under ten times. The V and J genes are TRBV4-1 and TRBJ1-2, with a tentative D call TRBD1 (6 bases). Germline CDR1 MGHRA, CDR2 YSYEKL. The CDR3 totals 14 residues. Trimming pared 1 base from V and 12 bases from J, leaving 18 bases between. The CDR3 sequence: CASSQVGARGLDTF. In DNA form, the CDR3 reads TGCGCCAGCAGCCAAGTCGGGGCCAGGGGATTAGACACCTTC.

The chain carries TRBV7-6 and TRBJ2-5; tentative D call: TRBD2 (5 bases). In germline, CDR1 is SGHVS, CDR2 FNYEAQ. This CDR3 region has 13 residues. Trimming pared 5 bases from V and 5 bases from J, leaving 12 bases between. CDR3 coding DNA: TGTGCCAGCAGCCGAGGCGGCGGGGAGACCCAGTACTTC. Its protein is CASSRGGGETQYF.

The J gene is TRBJ1-6, the V gene TRBV27; no clear D gene. The CDR3 covers 14 residues. V was shortened by 8 bases and J by 9 bases, with 17 bases between the two germline ends. Germline V CDR1 and CDR2: MNHEY, SMNVEV (reference sequence). The CDR3 DNA reads as TGTGCCAGCTCAATTGGGAGGATCGGTTCACCCCTCCACTTT. Residues: CASSIGRIGSPLHF.

V is TRBV11-1 and J is TRBJ2-7; TRBD1 aligns across 10 bases. CDR1 and CDR2 from the germline V gene are SGHAT and FQDESV (reference sequence). Germline trimming cut 3 bases from V and 0 bases from J; bases unmatched to any gene: 2. This CDR3 spans 15 amino acids. CDR3 amino acids: CASSFGQGGSYEQYF. As DNA, the CDR3 is TGTGCCAGCAGCTTCGGACAGGGGGGCTCCTACGAGCAGTACTTC. Variable domain in full (rest from reference TRBV11-1 and TRBJ2-7): EAEVAQSPRYKITEKSQAVAFWCDPISGHATLYWYRQILGQGPELLVQFQDESVVDDSQLPKDRFSAERLKGVDSTLKIQPAELGDSAMYLCASSFGQGGSYEQYFGPGTRLTVT.

The chain is built from TRBV19 and TRBJ2-3, with D tentatively TRBD1 (5 bases). The CDR3 sequence is 15 residues long. The V gene lost 3 bases and the J gene lost 0 bases, with 10 bases spanning the gap. CDR1 is LNHDA, CDR2 SQIVND, per germline (reference sequence). The CDR3 coding sequence is TGTGCCAGTAGTATCCGACAGACTAGCACAGATACGCAGTATTTT. The encoded protein is CASSIRQTSTDTQYF.

The V gene is TRBV5-1, the J gene TRBJ2-7; TRBD2 agrees at 10 bases. Germline CDR1 is SGHRS and CDR2 is YFSETQ. This CDR3 region has 15 residues. After removal of 3 bases from V and 5 bases from J, the junction contained 8 bases not matched to a gene. In DNA, the CDR3 is TGCGCCAGCAGCTCACGTAGCGGGAGGAGGAACGAGCAGTACTTC. This gives the protein CASSSRSGRRNEQYF. Full variable domain (missing parts from reference TRBV5-1 and TRBJ2-7): KAGVTQTPRYLIKTRGQQVTLSCSPISGHRSVSWYQQTPGQGLQFLFEYFSETQRNKGNFPGRFSGRQFSNSRSEMNVSTLELGDSALYLCASSSRSGRRNEQYFGPGTRLTVT.

The rearrangement joins TRBV5-4 to TRBJ1-1; 7 nucleotides align to TRBD1. Germline CDR1 SGHNT, CDR2 YYREEE (reference sequence). The CDR3 has 12 residues. Trimming removed 1 base from V and 8 bases from J; junction bases left unmatched: 2. CDR3 sequence (DNA): TGTGCCAGCAGCTTGCCACAGGGGGAAGCTTTCTTT. Protein: CASSLPQGEAFF. The variable domain in full, completed from reference TRBV5-4 and TRBJ1-1, reads ETGVTQSPTHLIKTRGQQVTLRCSSQSGHNTVSWYQQALGQGPQFIFQYYREEENGRGNFPPRFSGLQFPNYSSELNVNALELDDSALYLCASSLPQGEAFFGQGTRLTVV.

The rearrangement uses TRBV10-3 and TRBJ1-2; D is ambiguous. Germline CDR1 is ENHRY and CDR2 is SYGVKD. This CDR3 comprises 13 residues. Trimming took 7 bases from V and 3 from J, leaving 12 bases between them. The CDR3 nucleotides are TGTGCCATCATGAGGGTCTGGGACTATGGCTACACCTTC. Its protein is CAIMRVWDYGYTF.